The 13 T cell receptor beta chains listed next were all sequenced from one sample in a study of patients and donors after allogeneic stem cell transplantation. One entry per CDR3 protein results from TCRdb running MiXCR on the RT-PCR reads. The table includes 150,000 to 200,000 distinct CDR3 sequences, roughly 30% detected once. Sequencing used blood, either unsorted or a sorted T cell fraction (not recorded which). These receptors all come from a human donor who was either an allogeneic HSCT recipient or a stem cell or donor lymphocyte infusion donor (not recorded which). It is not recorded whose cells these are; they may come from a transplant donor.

The CDR3 DNA follows: TGTGCCAGCAGTTATTATCGGACAGGGGCCGTTGGCTACACCTTC. This sequence encodes CASSYYRTGAVGYTF. The J gene is TRBJ1-2, the V gene TRBV6-5; TRBD1 agrees at 9 bases. In germline, CDR1 is MNHEY, CDR2 SVGAGI. This CDR3 region has 15 residues. Unmatched junction bases numbered 9, after V lost 3 bases and J lost 7 bases.

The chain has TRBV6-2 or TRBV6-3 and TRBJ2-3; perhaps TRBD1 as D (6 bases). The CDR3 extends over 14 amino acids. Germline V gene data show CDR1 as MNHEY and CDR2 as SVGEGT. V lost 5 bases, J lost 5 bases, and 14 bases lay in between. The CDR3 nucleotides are TGTGCCAGCAGTCCATACGGGGACATAGATACGCAGTATTTT. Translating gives CASSPYGDIDTQYF.

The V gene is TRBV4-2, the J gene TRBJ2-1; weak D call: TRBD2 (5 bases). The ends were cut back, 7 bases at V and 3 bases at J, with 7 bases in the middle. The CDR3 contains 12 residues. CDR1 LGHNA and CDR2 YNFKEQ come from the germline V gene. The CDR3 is CASTSFYNEQFF. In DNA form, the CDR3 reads TGTGCCAGCACTAGCTTCTACAATGAGCAGTTCTTC.

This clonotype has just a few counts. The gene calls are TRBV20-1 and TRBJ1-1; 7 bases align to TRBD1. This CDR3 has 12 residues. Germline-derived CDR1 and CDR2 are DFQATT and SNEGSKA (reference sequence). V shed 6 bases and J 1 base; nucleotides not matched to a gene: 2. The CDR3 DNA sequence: TGCAGTGCCAGGGGGTGGAACACTGAAGCTTTCTTT. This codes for CSARGWNTEAFF.

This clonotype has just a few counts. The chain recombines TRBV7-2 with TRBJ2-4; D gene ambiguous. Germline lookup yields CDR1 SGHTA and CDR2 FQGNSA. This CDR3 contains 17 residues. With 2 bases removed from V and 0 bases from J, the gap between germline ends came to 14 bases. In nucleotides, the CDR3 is TGTGCCAGCAGCTTACCGGACGGAATACTAGCCAAAAACATTCAGTACTTC. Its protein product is CASSLPDGILAKNIQYF.

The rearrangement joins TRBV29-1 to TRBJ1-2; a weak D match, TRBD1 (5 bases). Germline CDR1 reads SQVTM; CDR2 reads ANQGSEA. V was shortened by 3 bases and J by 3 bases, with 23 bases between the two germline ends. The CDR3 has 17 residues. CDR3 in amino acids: CSVEGQYRGVRDYGYTF. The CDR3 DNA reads TGCAGCGTTGAGGGGCAGTATAGGGGAGTACGGGACTATGGCTACACCTTC.

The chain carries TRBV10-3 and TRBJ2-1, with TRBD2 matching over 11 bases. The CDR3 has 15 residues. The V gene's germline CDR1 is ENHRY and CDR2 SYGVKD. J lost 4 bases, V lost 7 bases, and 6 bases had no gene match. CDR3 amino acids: CAITSIAGGYNEQFF. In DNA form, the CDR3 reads TGTGCCATCACGAGCATAGCGGGAGGGTACAATGAGCAGTTCTTC.

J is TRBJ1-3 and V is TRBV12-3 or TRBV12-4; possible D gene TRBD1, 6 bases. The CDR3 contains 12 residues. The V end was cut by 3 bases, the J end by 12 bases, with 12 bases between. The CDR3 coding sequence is TGTGCCAGCAGTTTTGTTGGGGGGCTCATATATTTT. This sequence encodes CASSFVGGLIYF.

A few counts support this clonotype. The CDR3 region is CASRNGTAIYGYTF. Here the CDR3 DNA reads TGTGCCAGCAGAAATGGGACAGCCATCTATGGCTACACCTTC. The chain carries TRBV12-3 or TRBV12-4 and TRBJ1-2; 7 bases are shared with TRBD1. The V segment lost 6 bases and the J segment 4 bases; nucleotides outside the gene matches: 8. The CDR3 runs to 14 residues.

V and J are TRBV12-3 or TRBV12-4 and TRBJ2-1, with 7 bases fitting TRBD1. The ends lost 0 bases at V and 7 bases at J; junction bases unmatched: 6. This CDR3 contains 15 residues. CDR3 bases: TGTGCCAGCAGTTTAGCGGTAGGGGGCGTAAATGAGCAGTTCTTC. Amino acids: CASSLAVGGVNEQFF.

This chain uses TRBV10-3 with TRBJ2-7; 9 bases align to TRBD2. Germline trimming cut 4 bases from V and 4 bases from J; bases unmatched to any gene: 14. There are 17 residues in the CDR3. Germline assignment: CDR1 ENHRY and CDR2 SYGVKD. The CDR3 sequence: CAISGLAGSSVYYEQYF. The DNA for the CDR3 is TGTGCCATCAGTGGGCTAGCGGGATCGTCCGTTTATTACGAGCAGTACTTC.

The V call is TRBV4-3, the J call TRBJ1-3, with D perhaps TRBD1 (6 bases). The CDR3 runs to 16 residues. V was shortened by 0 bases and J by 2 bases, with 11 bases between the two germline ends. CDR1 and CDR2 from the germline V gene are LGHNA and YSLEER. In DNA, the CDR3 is TGCGCCAGCAGCCAAGATTGGGGGGCCCCTGGAAACACCATATATTTT. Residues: CASSQDWGAPGNTIYF.

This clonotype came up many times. Here the CDR3 reads CASSPSRGHGYTF. The DNA for the CDR3 is TGTGCCAGCAGCCCGTCACGAGGACATGGCTACACCTTC. This chain uses TRBV7-9 with TRBJ1-2; D uncertain. The length of the CDR3 is 13 residues. Per the germline V gene, CDR1 is SEHNR and CDR2 is FQNEAQ (reference sequence). V dropped 5 bases and J dropped 6 bases, with 13 bases sitting between them.